This TCR beta chain was sequenced in a study of T cells in Graves' hyperthyroidism and ophthalmopathy. Study-level results: The model forecast ophthalmopathy, anticipating it by a median around 6.4 months before onset.

As concerns this clonotype: Its antigen remains unknown.

The CDR3 totals 14 residues. CDR1 SGHAT and CDR2 FQNNGV come from the germline V gene. V was shortened by 5 bases and J by 1 base, with 9 bases between the two germline ends. Amplification targeted TCR beta CDR3 regions from RNA transcripts. The TCR CDR3 was amplified in a first-round RT-PCR using the HTBI primer set. TCRdb independently ran MiXCR on the multiplex PCR reads; one entry per CDR3 protein. The profile shows roughly 500,000 distinct CDR3 sequences, around 43% of them singletons. The chain joins TRBV11-2 to TRBJ2-1; a possible D gene is TRBD2 (5 bases). The sequenced sample was peripheral blood or thyroid tissue (not recorded which). The TCR sequence derives from an adult woman with Graves' disease, either hyperthyroidism or ophthalmopathy (not recorded which). The CDR3 DNA reads TGTGCCAGCAGCCGGCGGGCGTCCTACAATGAGCAGTTCTTC. Protein product: CASSRRASYNEQFF.